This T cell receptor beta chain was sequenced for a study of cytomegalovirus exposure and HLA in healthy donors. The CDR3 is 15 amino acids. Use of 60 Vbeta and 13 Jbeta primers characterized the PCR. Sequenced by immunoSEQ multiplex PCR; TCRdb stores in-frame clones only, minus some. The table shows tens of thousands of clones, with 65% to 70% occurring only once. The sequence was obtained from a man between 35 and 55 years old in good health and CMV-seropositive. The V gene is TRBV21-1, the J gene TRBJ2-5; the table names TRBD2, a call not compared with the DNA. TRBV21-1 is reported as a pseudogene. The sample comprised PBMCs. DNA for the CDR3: TGTGCCAGCAGGGTGGGCGGGGTTCGATCAGAGACCCAGTACTTC. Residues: CASRVGGVRSETQYF.